This TCR beta chain was captured by sequencing in a study of blood T cell repertoires in COVID-19. Whole-study context: Collection of acute and convalescent COVID-19 samples took place in the United States, Italy and Spain. T cells, B-cell-depleted T cells, or PBMCs supplied cDNA or gDNA.

Original handling: It was from reference gene primer amplification that nucleated cell counts were estimated. Libraries were prepared by immunoSEQ multiplex PCR; TCRdb keeps only in-frame clonotypes and omits some of them. V and J calls and clone size follow that table, whereas D and trimming were derived from the DNA. The sample yields about 280,000 clones, approximately 86% seen once. Sample: peripheral blood. This clonotype was sampled from a man aged 18 to 30 with active or convalescent COVID-19.

CDR3 coding DNA: TGTGCCAGCAGCCCGACAGGGCTTGGCGGGGCCAACGTCCTGACTTTC. Protein: CASSPTGLGGANVLTF. The gene calls are TRBV9 and TRBJ2-6; 7 nucleotides line up with TRBD1. V was pared by 4 bases and J by 4 bases, with 8 bases of the junction left unmatched. The CDR3 totals 16 residues. CDR1 SGDLS and CDR2 YYNGEE come from the germline V gene.